The TCR beta chain described here comes from a study of blood T cells in healthy people across ages. General study points: Relative to aged donors, long-lived donors carried more naive CD4+ cells and displayed higher diversity. Percentage of naive T cells showed a strong correlation with TCR beta diversity.

As regards this clonotype: The antigen is undetermined.

Germline lookup yields CDR1 MNHNY and CDR2 SVGAGI (reference sequence). CDR3 length: 13 amino acids. The ends were cut back, 4 bases at V and 0 bases at J, with 5 bases in the middle. For the second PCR, which ran for 7 to 11 cycles, a sample-barcoded 5' primer and a J-beta primer mix were used. TCRdb recomputed calls from the 5' RACE reads with MiXCR, one row per CDR3 protein. The profile shows under 1,100,000 distinct CDR3 sequences, about 25% of them singletons. These data were also filed under a second study, of T cells of mothers and their children. Turning to that study: Samples came from a few healthy Caucasian mothers and their six children. Clones that were microchimeric and persistent were not detected among T cells.

The sequenced material came from blood. The source is a girl aged 2-10 years in good health. The rearrangement uses TRBV6-6 and TRBJ2-3; D is uncertain. CDR3 in amino acids: CASSSESTDTQYF. DNA for the CDR3: TGTGCCAGCAGTTCTGAAAGCACAGATACGCAGTATTTT.